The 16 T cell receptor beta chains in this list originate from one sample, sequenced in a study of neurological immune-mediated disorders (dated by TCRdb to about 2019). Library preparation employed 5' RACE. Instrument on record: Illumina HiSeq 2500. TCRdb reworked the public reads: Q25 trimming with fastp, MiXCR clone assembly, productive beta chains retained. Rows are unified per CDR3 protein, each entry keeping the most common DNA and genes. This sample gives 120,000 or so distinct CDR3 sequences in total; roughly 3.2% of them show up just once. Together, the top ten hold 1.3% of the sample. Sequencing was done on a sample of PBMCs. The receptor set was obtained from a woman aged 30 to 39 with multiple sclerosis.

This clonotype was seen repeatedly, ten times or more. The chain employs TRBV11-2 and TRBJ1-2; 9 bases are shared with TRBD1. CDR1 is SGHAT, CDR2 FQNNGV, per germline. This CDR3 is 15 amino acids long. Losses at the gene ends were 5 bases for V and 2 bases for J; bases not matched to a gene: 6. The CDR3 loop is CASSQNRGPNYGYTF. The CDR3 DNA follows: TGTGCCAGCAGCCAAAACAGGGGGCCGAACTATGGCTACACCTTC. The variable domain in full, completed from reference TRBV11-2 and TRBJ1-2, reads EAGVAQSPRYKIIEKRQSVAFWCNPISGHATLYWYQQILGQGPKLLIQFQNNGVVDDSQLPKDRFSAERLKGVDSTLKIQPAKLEDSAVYLCASSQNRGPNYGYTFGSGTRLTVV.

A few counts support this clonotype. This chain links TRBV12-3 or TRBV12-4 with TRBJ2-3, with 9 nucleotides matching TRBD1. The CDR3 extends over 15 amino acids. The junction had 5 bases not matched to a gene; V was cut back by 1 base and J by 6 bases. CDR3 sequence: CASSLGQGVWDTQYF. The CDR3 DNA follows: TGTGCCAGCAGTTTAGGACAGGGGGTATGGGATACGCAGTATTTT.

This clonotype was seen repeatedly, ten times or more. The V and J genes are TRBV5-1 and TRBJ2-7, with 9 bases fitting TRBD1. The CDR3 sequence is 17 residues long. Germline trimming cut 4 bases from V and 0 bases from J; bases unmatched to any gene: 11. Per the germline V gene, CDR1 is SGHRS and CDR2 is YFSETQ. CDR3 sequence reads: CASSRIQQGAYSYEQYF. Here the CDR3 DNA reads TGCGCCAGCAGCCGAATCCAACAGGGGGCATACTCCTACGAGCAGTACTTC. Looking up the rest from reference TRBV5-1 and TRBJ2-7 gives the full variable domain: KAGVTQTPRYLIKTRGQQVTLSCSPISGHRSVSWYQQTPGQGLQFLFEYFSETQRNKGNFPGRFSGRQFSNSRSEMNVSTLELGDSALYLCASSRIQQGAYSYEQYFGPGTRLTVT.

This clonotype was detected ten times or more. CDR3 bases: TGTGCCAGCAGCCTCCTAAGGGGGCCCTCTAACTATGGCTACACCTTC. It translates to CASSLLRGPSNYGYTF. The J gene is TRBJ1-2, the V gene TRBV7-2; 7 bases match TRBD1. The CDR3 length is 16 residues. The ends lost 5 bases at V and 0 bases at J; junction bases unmatched: 9. Germline V gene data show CDR1 as SGHTA and CDR2 as FQGNSA.

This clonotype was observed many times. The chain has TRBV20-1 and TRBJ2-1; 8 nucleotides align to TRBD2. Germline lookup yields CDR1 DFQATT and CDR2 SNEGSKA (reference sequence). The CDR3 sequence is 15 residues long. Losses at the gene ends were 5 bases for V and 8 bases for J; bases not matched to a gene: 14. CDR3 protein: CSAYTSGVGVYEQFF. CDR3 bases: TGCAGTGCTTATACTAGCGGTGTGGGGGTCTATGAGCAGTTCTTC.

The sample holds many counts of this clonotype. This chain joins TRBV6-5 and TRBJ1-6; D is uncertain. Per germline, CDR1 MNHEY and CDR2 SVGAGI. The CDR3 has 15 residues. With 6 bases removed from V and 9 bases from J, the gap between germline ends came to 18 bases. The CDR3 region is CASRVVNSHISPLHF. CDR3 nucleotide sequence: TGTGCCAGCAGAGTCGTGAACTCGCATATTTCACCCCTCCACTTT.

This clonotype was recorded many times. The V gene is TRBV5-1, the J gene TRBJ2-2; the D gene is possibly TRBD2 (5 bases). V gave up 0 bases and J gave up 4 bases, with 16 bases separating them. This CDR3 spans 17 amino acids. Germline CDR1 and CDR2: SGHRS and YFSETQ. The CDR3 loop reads CASSLGAVGVGTGELFF. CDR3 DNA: TGCGCCAGCAGCTTGGGTGCGGTCGGGGTCGGCACCGGGGAGCTGTTTTTT.

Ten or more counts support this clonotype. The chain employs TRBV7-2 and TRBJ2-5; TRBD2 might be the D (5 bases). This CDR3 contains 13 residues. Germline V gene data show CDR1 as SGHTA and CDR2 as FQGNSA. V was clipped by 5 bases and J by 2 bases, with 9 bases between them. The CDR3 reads CASSARTQETQYF. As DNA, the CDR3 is TGTGCCAGCAGCGCGAGGACTCAAGAGACCCAGTACTTC. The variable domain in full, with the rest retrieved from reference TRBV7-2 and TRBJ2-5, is GAGVSQSPSNKVTEKGKDVELRCDPISGHTALYWYRQSLGQGLEFLIYFQGNSAPDKSGLPSDRFSAERTGGSVSTLTIQRTQQEDSAVYLCASSARTQETQYFGPGTRLLVL.

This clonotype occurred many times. CDR3 sequence reads: CASKRPGTDTQYF. Here the CDR3 DNA reads TGCGCCAGCAAGCGTCCAGGAACAGATACGCAGTATTTT. The V gene is TRBV5-1, the J gene TRBJ2-3, with unresolved D. Germline lookup yields CDR1 SGHRS and CDR2 YFSETQ. The CDR3 is 13 amino acids. V lost 6 bases and J 3 bases, leaving 11 bases between the germline ends.

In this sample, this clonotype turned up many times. CDR3 region: CASSLGRGTDTQYF. The CDR3 DNA is TGCGCCAGCAGCTTGGGAAGGGGCACAGATACGCAGTATTTT. This sequence joins TRBV5-1 and TRBJ2-3; the D is unclear. The V end was cut by 0 bases, the J end by 1 base, with 6 bases between. CDR1 SGHRS and CDR2 YFSETQ come from the germline V gene. CDR3 length: 14 amino acids. The variable domain in full, completed from reference TRBV5-1 and TRBJ2-3, reads KAGVTQTPRYLIKTRGQQVTLSCSPISGHRSVSWYQQTPGQGLQFLFEYFSETQRNKGNFPGRFSGRQFSNSRSEMNVSTLELGDSALYLCASSLGRGTDTQYFGPGTRLTVL.

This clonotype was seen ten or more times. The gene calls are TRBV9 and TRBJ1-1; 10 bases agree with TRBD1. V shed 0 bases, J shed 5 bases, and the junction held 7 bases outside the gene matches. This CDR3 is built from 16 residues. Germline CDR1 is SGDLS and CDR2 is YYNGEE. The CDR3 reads CASSVGGQGSWTEAFF. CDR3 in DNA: TGTGCCAGCAGCGTAGGGGGACAGGGGAGTTGGACTGAAGCTTTCTTT.

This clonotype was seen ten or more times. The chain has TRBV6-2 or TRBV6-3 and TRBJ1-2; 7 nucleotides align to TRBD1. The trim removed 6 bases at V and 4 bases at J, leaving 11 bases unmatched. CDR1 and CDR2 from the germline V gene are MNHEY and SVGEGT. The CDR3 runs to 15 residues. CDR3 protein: CASSTPGQSVYGYTF. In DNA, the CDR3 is TGTGCCAGCAGCACACCGGGACAGTCGGTCTATGGCTACACCTTC.

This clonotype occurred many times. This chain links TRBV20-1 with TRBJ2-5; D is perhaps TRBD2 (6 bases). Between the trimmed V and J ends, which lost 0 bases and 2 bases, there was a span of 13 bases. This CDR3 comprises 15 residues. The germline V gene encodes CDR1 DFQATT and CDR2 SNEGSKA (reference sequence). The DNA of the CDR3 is TGCAGTGCTAGAGATGCGGCGGGACGGCAAGAGACCCAGTACTTC. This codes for CSARDAAGRQETQYF.

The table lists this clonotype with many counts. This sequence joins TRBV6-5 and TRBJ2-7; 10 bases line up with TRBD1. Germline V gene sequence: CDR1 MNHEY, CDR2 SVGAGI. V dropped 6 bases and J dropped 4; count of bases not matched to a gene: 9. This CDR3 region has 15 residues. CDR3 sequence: CASRRSGQGGYEQYF. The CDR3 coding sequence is TGTGCCAGCAGGAGGAGCGGACAGGGGGGTTACGAGCAGTACTTC.

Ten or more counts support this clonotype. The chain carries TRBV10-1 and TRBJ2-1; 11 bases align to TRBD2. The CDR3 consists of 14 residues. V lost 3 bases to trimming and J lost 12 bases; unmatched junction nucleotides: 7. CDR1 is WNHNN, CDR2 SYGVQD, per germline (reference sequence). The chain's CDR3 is CASSDTSGSAGQFF. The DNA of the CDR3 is TGCGCCAGCAGTGATACTAGCGGGAGCGCCGGGCAGTTCTTC.

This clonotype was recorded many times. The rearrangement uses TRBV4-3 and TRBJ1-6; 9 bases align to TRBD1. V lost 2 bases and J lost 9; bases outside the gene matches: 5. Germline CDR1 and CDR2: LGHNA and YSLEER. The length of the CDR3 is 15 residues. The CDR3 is CASSQRTGALSPLHF. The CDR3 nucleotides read TGCGCCAGCAGCCAAAGGACAGGGGCGCTTTCACCCCTCCACTTT.